The entry below gives a single TCR beta chain sequence along with its context. Germline V gene sequence: CDR1 SNHLY, CDR2 FYNNEI. V gave up 5 bases and J gave up 5 bases; unmatched junction bases: 5. This CDR3 is 16 amino acids long. This record belongs to a study of blood T cell repertoires in COVID-19. Study at large: Collection of acute and convalescent COVID-19 samples took place in the United States, Italy and Spain. T cells, B-cell-depleted T cells, or PBMCs supplied cDNA or gDNA.

How the authors handled the data: Amplification of reference gene primers was used by the study to estimate nucleated cell counts. Data came from immunoSEQ multiplex PCR; TCRdb stores just in-frame clones and leaves some out. The D gene and trimming were derived from the DNA, and the V and J assignments and clone size from that table. The data show roughly 200,000 clones, 80% to 95% seen once. The V call is TRBV2, the J call TRBJ2-2, with 13 bases aligning to TRBD2. The receptor was isolated from a man aged 50 to 60 with acute or convalescent COVID-19. Sequenced material: peripheral blood. CDR3 region: CASSRTSGRNTGELFF. DNA for the CDR3: TGTGCCAGCAGTCGGACTAGCGGGAGAAATACCGGGGAGCTGTTTTTT.